The present T cell receptor (beta chain) was sequenced within a study of blood T cell repertoires in COVID-19. In the study overall: Italy, Spain and the United States were the sources of the convalescent and acute COVID-19 samples. Sample material is recorded as cDNA or gDNA derived from T cells, B-cell-depleted T cells, or PBMCs.

This clone showed up just once. The CDR3 runs 13 residues. Germline V gene lookup returns CDR1 SGHTA and CDR2 FQGTGA. The ends were cut back, 5 bases at V and 5 bases at J, with 9 bases in the middle. In the original analysis: Amplification from reference gene primers served as the basis for estimated nucleated cell counts. The data were produced by immunoSEQ multiplex PCR, yet TCRdb's version contains in-frame clones alone and is incomplete. V, J and clone size reflect that table, while D and trimming were determined from the DNA. The sample has about 98,000 clones; 87% are singletons. The clonotype was recovered from a man aged 50-59 years with active COVID-19. The sample comprised peripheral blood. The chain employs TRBV7-3 and TRBJ2-2; D might be TRBD2 (6 bases). The CDR3 spells CASSRGRTGELFF. The CDR3 region has the DNA TGTGCCAGCAGCCGGGGGAGAACCGGGGAGCTGTTTTTT.